This T cell receptor beta chain stems from a study of cytomegalovirus exposure and HLA in healthy donors (TCRdb year 2017). Looking at the study overall: A later analysis indicated that the 95 to 150 validation repertoires were generated on the platform also employed for the 600 to 750 repertoires of the first cohort. The aim of the study was to test whether cataloging public T cell receptors could identify signatures of past pathogen exposure. In addition to the first cohort of approximately 670 subjects, a separate validation cohort of under 150 different subjects was used. The study combined high-throughput TCR immunosequencing, statistical association of individual TCRs with disease status, and machine learning to predict cytomegalovirus infection status.

Libraries were prepared through the immunoSEQ multiplex PCR assay. The original pipeline was this. A statistical classification framework was built to diagnose cytomegalovirus status from the catalog of TCR beta chain sequences. Sourced from immuneACCESS, this table was stored by TCRdb with only in-frame sequences that have V and J called. A share of the clones is absent; for the studies checked, an unresolved V gene accounts for under half, and the remainder has no known explanation. V and J calls and clone size are as listed in that table; D and trimming were resolved from the DNA. The sample table shows approximately 98,000 clones, and under 97% are seen once. Roughly 0.67% of the sample rests with the top ten. The investigation overall reported the following: The authors suggested that the approach could potentially be extended to other disease states and immunological phenotypes. The validation cohort had no HLA typing available for a later analysis, so co-occurrence within that cohort was assessed over all 130 or so repertoires. Three of the identified cytomegalovirus-associated TCR beta chains were confirmed in vitro to be specific for cytomegalovirus antigens. The classifier was reported to diagnose cytomegalovirus status with high specificity and sensitivity in both the original cohort and the validation cohort. Most TCR sequences were seen in very few donors, while some public TCRs were found in many individuals. Of the cluster scores, 94% were above 0 in a later analysis, which found that TCRs clustered in the first cohort also tended to co-occur in the 120 validation repertoires. The study gave a list of about 160 TCR beta chains associated with cytomegalovirus.

Separate from the approximately 700-subject first cohort, the validation cohort of 120 subjects was the group to which the donors belonged. Note on this clone: The specificity of this receptor is unknown. Qualities for individual bases were not recorded, and no much larger clone is one base off.

CDR1 and CDR2 are read off the germline V gene (reference sequence) as PRHDT and FYEKMQ. Measured from the cysteine to the phenylalanine, the CDR3 is 14 residues long. The kept DNA is CDR3 alone, 42 bases in frame from the first base. Trimming at the junction amounts to 0 bases on V and 1 base on J, and the germline ends lie 7 bases apart. Sequencing used PBMCs. This chain joins TRBV13 to TRBJ2-7; a weak D assignment points to TRBD1 (5 bases agree). The receptor was isolated from a woman under 30 in good health and CMV-seronegative. The CDR3 in this case is CASSLGPGSYEQYF. In nucleotide form, the sequence is TGTGCCAGCAGCTTAGGTCCAGGGTCCTACGAGCAGTACTTC.